The entry that follows covers one T cell receptor beta chain sequence. Its antigen remains unidentified. Primed by a sample-barcoded 5' primer and a J-beta primer mix, a second PCR proceeded for 7 to 11 cycles. Each cDNA molecule carried a tag from a template-switch adaptor that contained 12 random nucleotides. TCRdb ran MiXCR on the 5' RACE reads and lists one entry per CDR3 protein. The table shows roughly 730,000 distinct CDR3 sequences, with around 50% occurring only once. This sample was included in a study of blood T cells in healthy people across ages. CDR3 length equals 13 residues. Trimming at V came to 2 bases and at J to 6 bases, leaving 4 bases not matched to a gene. Germline V gives CDR1 MDHEN, CDR2 SYDVKM. Study-wide results and caveats: It was held that diversity estimates obtained from one million T cells represented underestimates. Both naive CD4+ cell counts and diversity were greater in long-lived donors than in aged donors.

The sequencing input was blood. This sequence originates from a man aged 35-49 years in good health. V and J are TRBV28 and TRBJ2-7; 7 nucleotides line up with TRBD1. The DNA for the CDR3 is TGTGCCAGCAGTTTAACGACAGGGTTCGAGCAGTACTTC. Its translation: CASSLTTGFEQYF.